Following are 18 T cell receptor beta chains from one sample sequenced in a study of blood T cell repertoires in COVID-19. Sequencing was performed with immunoSEQ multiplex PCR; in TCRdb, only in-frame clones are kept and a portion is missing. The sample carries some 97,000 clones, 65% to 90% recorded once. Sequenced sample: PBMCs or T cells enriched from blood (not recorded which). The receptor set was obtained from a woman between 50 and 59 years old who had recovered from COVID-19.

A few counts support this clone. V and J are TRBV4-1 and TRBJ1-2; a weak D match, TRBD1 (6 bases). This CDR3 is 14 amino acids long. Germline V gene lookup returns CDR1 MGHRA and CDR2 YSYEKL. V lost 6 bases and J lost 8, with 19 bases in between. Here the CDR3 reads CASRTTGTYRGYTF. The CDR3 nucleotides are TGCGCCAGCAGAACCACAGGGACGTATCGCGGCTACACCTTC.

The rearrangement links TRBV9 to TRBJ2-1; TRBD2 matches 8 bases. Germline V gene lookup returns CDR1 SGDLS and CDR2 YYNGEE. The V gene end was trimmed by 0 bases and the J gene end by 1 base; junction bases not matched to a gene: 6. The CDR3 runs 17 residues. DNA of the CDR3: TGTGCCAGCAGCGTAGATCCGGGGGGGTTTTCCTACAATGAGCAGTTCTTC. This sequence encodes CASSVDPGGFSYNEQFF.

V and J are TRBV28 and TRBJ1-2; the match to TRBD1 covers 9 bases. This CDR3 contains 13 residues. Trimming took 7 bases from V and 4 from J; bases not matched to a gene: 4. Germline lookup yields CDR1 MDHEN and CDR2 SYDVKM. This CDR3 is CASNTGGVYGYTF. CDR3 nucleotides: TGTGCCAGCAATACAGGGGGCGTCTATGGCTACACCTTC.

This chain joins TRBV7-9 and TRBJ2-7, with 8 bases identical to TRBD1. This CDR3 is 14 amino acids long. CDR1 SEHNR and CDR2 FQNEAQ come from the germline V gene (reference sequence). V shed 5 bases, J shed 3 bases, and the junction held 6 bases outside the gene matches. DNA for the CDR3: TGTGCCAGCAGCGTCCGACAGGGGCACTACGAGCAGTACTTC. Protein sequence: CASSVRQGHYEQYF. The full variable domain, rest sourced from reference TRBV7-9 and TRBJ2-7, is DTGVSQNPRHKITKRGQNVTFRCDPISEHNRLYWYRQTLGQGPEFLTYFQNEAQLEKSRLLSDRFSAERPKGSFSTLEIQRTEQGDSAMYLCASSVRQGHYEQYFGPGTRLTVT.

This clone was seen just once. The rearrangement uses TRBV19 and TRBJ1-5; tentatively, D is TRBD1 (6 bases). CDR3 size: 12 residues. V lost 9 bases, J lost 7 bases, and 13 bases lay in between. Per germline, CDR1 LNHDA and CDR2 SQIVND (reference sequence). CDR3 in DNA: TGTGCCAGCAGATACAGGGCCCAGCCCCAGCATTTT. It is translated as CASRYRAQPQHF.

The V gene is TRBV24-1, the J gene TRBJ1-2, with D maybe TRBD1 (6 bases). Germline V lookup: CDR1 KGHDR, CDR2 SFDVKD. This CDR3 has 14 amino acids. With 5 bases removed from V and 3 bases from J, the gap between germline ends came to 12 bases. CDR3 protein: CATSVGGADYGYTF. The CDR3 bases are TGTGCCACCAGTGTTGGGGGGGCTGACTATGGCTACACCTTC.

The chain has TRBV6-5 and TRBJ2-7; D is possibly TRBD1 (6 bases). The CDR3 spans 11 residues. CDR1 MNHEY and CDR2 SVGAGI come from the germline V gene. Trimming shortened V by 7 bases and J by 7 bases, and 11 bases separated the two germline ends. CDR3 in DNA: TGTGCCAGCAATACCGGACAGGAGCAGTACTTC. Protein product: CASNTGQEQYF.

The V and J genes are TRBV7-8 and TRBJ1-1, with D maybe TRBD1 (5 bases). The CDR3 consists of 15 residues. The germline V gene has CDR1 SGHVS and CDR2 FQNEAQ. V was trimmed by 5 bases and J by 0 bases, leaving 13 bases between them. CDR3 sequence reads: CASSTRGSMNTEAFF. DNA for the CDR3: TGTGCCAGCAGCACCCGGGGGTCTATGAACACTGAAGCTTTCTTT. Drawing the rest from reference TRBV7-8 and TRBJ1-1, the complete variable domain is GAGVSQSPRYKVAKRGQDVALRCDPISGHVSLFWYQQALGQGPEFLTYFQNEAQLDKSGLPSDRFFAERPEGSVSTLKIQRTQQEDSAVYLCASSTRGSMNTEAFFGQGTRLTVV.

This clone was seen a single time. This chain links TRBV5-6 with TRBJ2-3, with 7 bases lining up with TRBD1. The CDR3 runs to 17 residues. CDR1 and CDR2 (germline): SGHDT, YYEEEE. V was pared by 0 bases and J by 2 bases, with 9 bases of the junction left unmatched. The CDR3 region has the DNA TGTGCCAGCAGCTTGGGACCGAGACAGGGTACCACAGATACGCAGTATTTT. Protein product: CASSLGPRQGTTDTQYF.

The chain links TRBV6-5 to TRBJ2-2, with D maybe TRBD1 (6 bases). The CDR3 loop spans 13 amino acids. Trimming removed 6 bases from V and 7 bases from J, with 12 bases in between. CDR1 and CDR2 from the germline V gene are MNHEY and SVGAGI. The CDR3 nucleotides read TGTGCCAGCAGGGGGATAGGGGGCGGGGAGCTGTTTTTT. Amino acid sequence: CASRGIGGGELFF.

This clone was detected only a few times. The chain is built from TRBV28 and TRBJ1-5, with 7 bases matching TRBD1. In germline, CDR1 is MDHEN, CDR2 SYDVKM. V lost 10 bases, J lost 5 bases, and 11 bases stayed unmatched. The CDR3 consists of 14 residues. CDR3 region: CANKTGRMDQPQHF. Here the CDR3 DNA reads TGTGCCAACAAGACAGGGCGGATGGATCAGCCCCAGCATTTT.

CDR3 nucleotides: TGTGCCAGCAGTACCGAGGGAGGCACTGAAGCTTTCTTT. Its translation: CASSTEGGTEAFF. The rearrangement links TRBV2 to TRBJ1-1; D gene uncertain. The CDR3 has 13 residues. V was pared by 5 bases and J by 4 bases, with 11 bases between. Germline CDR1 is SNHLY and CDR2 is FYNNEI.

Worth noting for this clone: Other nucleotide sequences from this sample produce the same CDR3. The V gene is TRBV18, the J gene TRBJ2-7; 7 bases fit TRBD1. V lost 2 bases and J lost 2; bases outside the gene matches: 6. Germline values: CDR1 KGHSH, CDR2 LQKENI. The CDR3 loop spans 15 amino acids. CDR3 sequence (DNA): TGTGCCAGCTCACCAGCGGACAGGCAAACCTACGAGCAGTACTTC. It specifies CASSPADRQTYEQYF.

This chain connects TRBV29-1 to TRBJ2-3, with 7 bases lining up with TRBD1. The V gene end was trimmed by 7 bases and the J gene end by 7 bases; junction bases not matched to a gene: 8. The germline gives CDR1 SQVTM, CDR2 ANQGSEA. The CDR3 sequence is 12 residues long. The CDR3 sequence: CSGETGENTQYF. The CDR3 bases are TGCAGCGGAGAAACAGGGGAGAATACGCAGTATTTT.

This chain uses TRBV11-2 with TRBJ1-6, with unresolved D. CDR3 length equals 12 residues. Germline V lookup: CDR1 SGHAT, CDR2 FQNNGV. Trimming removed 5 bases at V and 10 bases at J, with 9 bases between. CDR3 in amino acids: CASSNTPSPLHF. In DNA, the CDR3 is TGTGCCAGCAGCAATACTCCCTCACCCCTCCACTTT.

J is TRBJ1-5 and V is TRBV30; a weak D match, TRBD1 (6 bases). Germline lookup yields CDR1 GTSNPN and CDR2 SVGIG (reference sequence). Trimming shortened V by 0 bases and J by 5 bases, and 14 bases separated the two germline ends. The CDR3 loop spans 15 amino acids. CDR3 amino acids: CAWSVKAGVYQPQHF. For the CDR3, the DNA is TGTGCCTGGAGTGTTAAGGCAGGGGTGTATCAGCCCCAGCATTTT.

This rearrangement joins TRBV12-2 to TRBJ1-2; the table's D call TRBD1 went unverified against the DNA. TRBV12-2 is an annotated pseudogene. This CDR3 spans 17 amino acids. The CDR3 coding sequence is TGTGCAAGTCGCTTAACCGACAGGGGACGGCCTAACTATGGCTACACCTTC. Translated: CASRLTDRGRPNYGYTF.

The chain has TRBV28 and TRBJ2-7; TRBD1 matches at 9 bases. CDR1 is MDHEN, CDR2 SYDVKM, per germline. CDR3 length equals 14 residues. The junction had 4 bases not matched to a gene; V was cut back by 2 bases and J by 5 bases. This CDR3 reads CASSLTGGADEQYF. The CDR3 coding sequence is TGTGCCAGCAGTTTAACAGGGGGCGCGGACGAGCAGTACTTC.